This T cell receptor beta chain derives from a study of shared clonotypes between healthy human individuals (dated by TCRdb to 2019 to 2021). Turning to the overall study: A few men and two women, aged 18 to 49 years, made up the cohort. For each donor, CD4 naive and CD4 memory were each given three plates, CD8 naive was given two plates, and CD8 memory was given one plate. Blood TCR repertoires of about 5 healthy adults were deeply sequenced to estimate repertoire size and the extent of clonotype sharing between individuals. To increase sequencing depth and limit assay-specific biases, different laboratories used diverse techniques to prepare libraries and sequence TCR repertoires. Leukapheresis yielded between about 0.9 and 9 billion PBMCs per donor.

The germline V gene sets CDR1 to SNHLY and CDR2 to FYNNEI. V and J are truncated by 5 bases and 2 bases respectively, leaving an intervening sequence of 10 bases. The CDR3, cysteine through phenylalanine, is 14 amino acids long. Just CDR3 DNA is preserved here, 42 bases in frame from base 1. General conclusions and limits of the study: Pairwise subsampling led to the expectation that sequencing depth would affect the degree of clonotype sharing among donors. Compared with non-shared clonotypes, the clonotypes found in all four sorted-subset donors had higher generation probabilities. Naive subsets generally had larger estimated clonotype richness than memory subsets did. The genetic and exposure-history diversity represented was limited by the small number of donors. Sampling was restricted to blood, and TCR repertoires in tissues likely differ from the TCR repertoires found in blood. Rarefaction of sorted-subset datasets indicated incomplete sequencing despite the large sequencing depth. Sharing across four donors was observed for 5% to 6.5% of naive CD4, less than 4% of naive CD8, 2% to 2.5% of memory CD4, and roughly 0.4% of memory CD8 clonotypes.

Using the deep immunoSEQ assay, TCR CDR3 regions were amplified from genomic DNA by multiplex PCR. Extracted genomic DNA from each cell subset was spread evenly across all wells of several immunoSEQ 96-well plates, with each plate serving as a replicate. For sorted subsets, approximately 200 ng of genomic DNA, equivalent to roughly 33,000 T cell genomes, went into each replicate PCR. The purified libraries were quantified using a Qubit 3.0 fluorometer, sized with a Bioanalyzer 2100, and then quantified again using the KAPA Library Quantification kit. A separate single-read 150-cycle Illumina NextSeq 550 flow cell was used to sequence each immunoSEQ 96-well plate. The original methods were these. The immunoSEQ output contained only junctional sequences without quality scores, so filtering could not match that applied to full-length reads. Sequences were annotated with PyIR, a Python wrapper for IgBLAST v1.9, and V/J genes and CDR3 were assigned using IMGT germline references. Reads were removed for weak V/J assignments (E-value above 1e-6), missing CDR3, stop codons, out-of-frame junctions, or ambiguous translated residues. V3J clonotypes were defined as sequences sharing an identical inferred V gene, J gene, and CDR3 amino acid sequence. To compute the percentage overlap between repertoires, the number of shared unique clonotypes was divided by the size of the smaller repertoire. Richness of each repertoire was evaluated using RTK rarefaction, the Chao1 estimator, and Recon v2.1 estimates of unobserved clonotypes. For all TCRbeta clonotypes obtained by the gDNA method from a handful of donors, generation probabilities were computed with OLGA. TCRdb limited this immuneACCESS table to in-frame rearrangements with V and J called. A share of clones is missing; checked studies link under half to unresolved V genes, and the rest is unexplained. The V and J calls and clone size come from that table; D and trimming were worked out from the DNA. This sample comprises roughly 1.5 million clones, 95% to 99% of them detected only once. The ten largest account for 0.4% to 0.55% of the sample.

Details on this clone: The antigen this receptor binds is unknown. No qualities accompany the bases; no much larger clone lies one base away.

The donors were healthy, HIV-negative adults who had no recently reported acute infections or vaccinations. Only Caucasian adults living in Nashville, Tennessee, USA were represented among the donors. CD4+ T cells were enriched by magnetic negative selection, after which naive cells were positively selected on CD45RA and the negative fraction was taken as the memory subset. Blood was obtained by leukapheresis, after which PBMCs were separated by Ficoll-Histopaque density gradient centrifugation and cryopreserved in liquid nitrogen vapor phase. Analytical flow cytometry was used to check the purity and quantity of every magnetically sorted T cell population. Genomic DNA was isolated from every sorted fraction and measured by UV absorbance on a Nanodrop 2000c.

The receptor's source is a man aged 25-45 years in good health. The V gene is TRBV2 and the J gene is TRBJ1-5; a confident D gene designation cannot be given. The sample consisted of naive CD4+ T cells sorted from blood. Sample cell subset or site, as interpreted from the label and publication: CD45RA+ positively selected. The nucleotides read TGTGCCAGCAGTCCCGACACGGGCAATCAGCCCCAGCATTTT. Translation gives CASSPDTGNQPQHF.